A single TCR beta chain is shown here with its context. Its antigen is undetermined. The data were taken from a study of cytomegalovirus exposure and HLA in healthy donors. Notes on the study in general: Further analysis was carried out later, and it showed several of the most significant clusters appearing linked to common viral pathogens. The productive fraction for most TCR beta V segments was about 87% or about 30% in an earlier analysis. Compared with the roughly 700-donor mean, an Asian-associated ancestry cluster reportedly had fewer N-insertions, according to a later analysis.

Vbeta (60) and Jbeta (13) primers were used in the PCR. Generated by immunoSEQ multiplex PCR, the TCRdb table keeps only in-frame clones and is missing some. The repertoire holds roughly 140,000 clones, with roughly 87% as singletons. What was sequenced was PBMCs. The TCR sequence derives from a man aged 30-40 years in good health and CMV-seropositive.

CDR3 nucleotides: TGTGCCAGCAGCTTGGTGAGGGAAGGGACTGAAGCTTTCTTT. It specifies CASSLVREGTEAFF. The V gene is TRBV5-6, the J gene TRBJ1-1; D remains ambiguous. CDR1 is SGHDT and CDR2 is YYEEEE in the germline V gene. The CDR3 runs 14 residues. V lost 0 bases, J lost 5 bases, and 11 bases lay in between.